This TCR beta chain was identified during a study of cytomegalovirus exposure and HLA in healthy donors. Study-level findings and limits: Follow-up analysis found HLA locus-dependent TCR association rates, highest for DRB1 and lowest for HLA-C. Later analysis demonstrated an association between a missense DCLRE1C variant and TCR beta V- and J-gene trimming.

The primer mix had 60 Vbeta and 13 Jbeta primers. Sequenced by immunoSEQ multiplex PCR; TCRdb stores in-frame clones only, minus some. The repertoire has over 200,000 clones, approximately 82% of them found once; the top ten carry approximately 0.5%. Donors had nominal health at sampling but likely had unrecorded immune exposures. This clone was seen a handful of times. Antigen specificity is unknown. CDR1 and CDR2 from the germline V gene are SQVTM and ANQGSEA. This CDR3 spans 14 amino acids. The chain combines TRBV29-1 with TRBJ1-2; 9 nucleotides align to TRBD1. The receptor comes from a woman in her forties in good health and CMV-seronegative. Sequencing input: PBMCs. The CDR3 protein is CSAGDREGIYGYTF. CDR3 sequence (DNA): TGCAGTGCAGGGGACAGGGAGGGGATCTATGGCTACACCTTC.